One and the same sample provided the 25 T cell receptor beta chains below, sequenced in a study of blood T cell repertoires in COVID-19. The protocol was immunoSEQ multiplex PCR, while the TCRdb copy is restricted to in-frame clones and leaves out a portion. There are some 270,000 clones in the sample; 86% occur only once, and about 8.7% lies in the top ten. Sequencing was done on a sample of peripheral blood. The receptors come from a man in his forties or fifties with active or convalescent COVID-19.

The chain combines TRBV28 with TRBJ1-2; D is perhaps TRBD1 (6 bases). The germline V and J ends were trimmed by 6 bases and 7 bases, with 15 bases remaining between them. CDR3 length equals 13 residues. From germline, CDR1 is MDHEN and CDR2 SYDVKM. The CDR3 here is CASRPGQSLGYTF. The CDR3 DNA reads as TGTGCCAGCAGACCGGGACAATCTCTTGGCTACACCTTC.

This clone was seen only once. The chain recombines TRBV5-6 with TRBJ2-7, with 7 bases aligning to TRBD2. The CDR3 extends over 15 amino acids. Germline CDR1 reads SGHDT; CDR2 reads YYEEEE. The V segment lost 9 bases and the J segment 3 bases; nucleotides outside the gene matches: 15. The CDR3 here is CATGFGLGGDYEQYF. In DNA form, the CDR3 reads TGTGCCACCGGATTCGGACTAGGTGGAGACTACGAGCAGTACTTC. Together with reference TRBV5-6 and TRBJ2-7, the CDR3 gives the full variable domain: DAGVTQSPTHLIKTRGQQVTLRCSPKSGHDTVSWYQQALGQGPQFIFQYYEEEERQRGNFPDRFSGHQFPNYSSELNVNALLLGDSALYLCATGFGLGGDYEQYFGPGTRLTVT.

This chain connects TRBV6-5 to TRBJ1-2; D ambiguous. Germline CDR1 and CDR2: MNHEY and SVGAGI. CDR3 length equals 14 residues. V was cut by 2 bases and J by 1 base, with 8 bases left in between. The CDR3, as DNA: TGTGCCAGCAGTTACAACCCGGTTAACTATGGCTACACCTTC. It translates to CASSYNPVNYGYTF.

This chain uses TRBV10-3 with TRBJ1-1; weak D call: TRBD1 (6 bases). The CDR3 totals 13 residues. The germline V and J ends were trimmed by 9 bases and 3 bases, with 14 bases remaining between them. Per germline, CDR1 ENHRY and CDR2 SYGVKD. The CDR3, as DNA: TGTGCCATTAATAATGGACAGCACACTGAAGCTTTCTTT. Encoded protein: CAINNGQHTEAFF.

V usage is TRBV4-1 and J usage is TRBJ1-2; 7 bases agree with TRBD1. J was trimmed by 4 bases and V by 0 bases; bases with no gene match: 8. From germline, CDR1 is MGHRA and CDR2 YSYEKL. CDR3 length: 16 amino acids. In DNA form, the CDR3 reads TGCGCCAGCAGCCAAGACTCGACAGGGATTGTCTATGGCTACACCTTC. Amino acids: CASSQDSTGIVYGYTF.

The genes are TRBV18 and TRBJ1-1; D unclear. Germline V gene data show CDR1 as KGHSH and CDR2 as LQKENI. Deletions cut 2 bases from V and 4 bases from J, with 8 bases between. CDR3 length: 13 residues. Here the CDR3 reads CASSPGSGTEAFF. In DNA, the CDR3 is TGTGCCAGCTCACCAGGGTCGGGCACTGAAGCTTTCTTT.

This clone showed up just a few times. The chain combines TRBV4-1 with TRBJ1-1; 9 bases are a match to TRBD1. This CDR3 is built from 15 residues. The germline V gene has CDR1 MGHRA and CDR2 YSYEKL. J lost 4 bases, V lost 1 base, and 4 bases had no gene match. CDR3 coding DNA: TGCGCCAGCAGCCAAGTACAGGGGGCGAGCACTGAAGCTTTCTTT. Translation: CASSQVQGASTEAFF.

CDR3 in DNA: TGCGCCAGCACAGGACAGGGTGTAAGCGAGCAGTACTTC. This codes for CASTGQGVSEQYF. The chain employs TRBV5-1 and TRBJ2-7; TRBD1 agrees at 8 bases. CDR3 length: 13 amino acids. The germline V gene encodes CDR1 SGHRS and CDR2 YFSETQ. Germline trimming cut 6 bases from V and 6 bases from J; bases unmatched to any gene: 8.

The rearrangement uses TRBV6-6 and TRBJ1-1; D is unclear. Trimming removed 6 bases at V and 10 bases at J, with 18 bases between. This CDR3 contains 13 residues. From germline, CDR1 is MNHNY and CDR2 SVGAGI (reference sequence). The CDR3, as DNA: TGTGCCAGCAGGTATCGGATAGAAGCGGCAGCTTTCTTT. This sequence encodes CASRYRIEAAAFF.

The V and J genes are TRBV10-3 and TRBJ2-1; 7 bases match TRBD1. V dropped 11 bases and J dropped 8; count of bases not matched to a gene: 15. Germline V gives CDR1 ENHRY, CDR2 SYGVKD. This CDR3 is built from 14 residues. CDR3 nucleotide sequence: TGTGCCTCCACCCCCGGGACAGCGAGATATGAGCAGTTCTTC. Its protein product is CASTPGTARYEQFF.

The chain combines TRBV19 with TRBJ2-1; TRBD2 aligns across 11 bases. J gave up 1 base and V 1 base, and 15 bases lay outside the gene matches. Germline V gene lookup returns CDR1 LNHDA and CDR2 SQIVND (reference sequence). The CDR3 loop spans 21 amino acids. The CDR3 reads CASSIALLASGRRESYNEQFF. The CDR3 region has the DNA TGTGCCAGTAGTATAGCCCTCCTGGCTAGCGGGAGGAGGGAGTCCTACAATGAGCAGTTCTTC.

The genes are TRBV3-1 (or the pseudogene TRBV3-2) and TRBJ1-2; possible D gene TRBD1, 6 bases. Germline lookup yields CDR1 LGHDT and CDR2 YNNKEL (reference sequence). Deletions cut 5 bases from V and 4 bases from J, with 11 bases between. The CDR3 is 13 residues long. The CDR3 sequence: CASSYDRFYGYTF. CDR3 nucleotide sequence: TGTGCCAGCAGCTACGACAGGTTCTATGGCTACACCTTC.

The chain combines TRBV5-1 with TRBJ2-3; 9 bases fit TRBD1. The CDR3 has 17 residues. The germline CDR1 and CDR2 sequences are SGHRS and YFSETQ. The V gene end was trimmed by 4 bases and the J gene end by 8 bases; junction bases not matched to a gene: 17. The CDR3 DNA is TGCGCCAGCAGCCCACAATTGACAGGGGGTTTTAGGGTTACGCAGTATTTT. Translation: CASSPQLTGGFRVTQYF.

The chain recombines TRBV14 with TRBJ2-5; tentatively, D is TRBD1 (5 bases). The CDR3 is made up of 13 amino acids. From germline, CDR1 is SGHDN and CDR2 FVKESK. V dropped 1 base and J dropped 7 bases, with 10 bases sitting between them. CDR3 sequence (DNA): TGTGCCAGCAGCCAAGTACAGGAAGGGACCCAGTACTTC. It specifies CASSQVQEGTQYF.

The chain joins TRBV24-1 to TRBJ1-5; D may be TRBD1 (5 bases). This CDR3 has 16 residues. Germline V gene lookup returns CDR1 KGHDR and CDR2 SFDVKD. V lost 1 base to trimming and J lost 0 bases, with 9 bases between them. The CDR3 DNA is TGTGCCACCAGTGATTTCAGGGAAGATAGCAATCAGCCCCAGCATTTT. Its protein is CATSDFREDSNQPQHF.

The chain combines TRBV6-4 with TRBJ2-1; 11 bases agree with TRBD2. V gave up 8 bases and J gave up 4 bases; unmatched junction bases: 10. The CDR3 runs to 16 residues. Germline V gene data show CDR1 as MRHNA and CDR2 as SNTAGT. CDR3 loop: CASPLGSGRDYNEQFF. The CDR3 nucleotides read TGTGCCAGCCCCCTTGGTAGCGGGAGGGATTACAATGAGCAGTTCTTC.

The V call is TRBV30, the J call TRBJ1-2; no definite D call. This CDR3 region has 15 residues. With 1 base removed from V and 7 bases from J, the gap between germline ends came to 19 bases. From germline, CDR1 is GTSNPN and CDR2 SVGIG (reference sequence). The CDR3 DNA sequence: TGTGCCTGGAGTGATACCCCCCTCGACAACGGTGGCTACACCTTC. Translating it yields CAWSDTPLDNGGYTF.

This clone was seen only once. The chain joins TRBV29-1 to TRBJ1-1, with D possibly being TRBD1 (5 bases). The CDR3 runs 12 residues. V was cut by 4 bases and J by 4 bases, with 10 bases left in between. From germline, CDR1 is SQVTM and CDR2 ANQGSEA. CDR3 DNA: TGCAGCGTTGCGGGCAGGGCCACTGAAGCTTTCTTT. Its translation is CSVAGRATEAFF.

CDR3 loop: CASGTVPGTGELFF. The CDR3 bases are TGCGCCAGCGGGACAGTCCCGGGCACCGGGGAGCTGTTTTTT. V and J are TRBV5-1 and TRBJ2-2; 7 bases align to TRBD1. With V trimmed by 7 bases and J by 4 bases, 7 bases remained unmatched. Germline V gene lookup returns CDR1 SGHRS and CDR2 YFSETQ. The CDR3 contains 14 residues.

V gene TRBV15 combines with J gene TRBJ1-5; D unclear. The CDR3 consists of 16 residues. CDR1 and CDR2 (germline): LNHNV, YYDKDF (reference sequence). Trimming took off 0 bases at V and 0 bases at J, with 9 bases between the two ends. The CDR3 loop is CATSREIPSSNQPQHF. The DNA for the CDR3 is TGTGCCACCAGCAGAGAGATCCCCAGTAGCAATCAGCCCCAGCATTTT. The entire variable domain, with the rest obtained from reference TRBV15 and TRBJ1-5, is as follows: DAMVIQNPRYQVTQFGKPVTLSCSQTLNHNVMYWYQQKSSQAPKLLFHYYDKDFNNEADTPDNFQSRRPNTSFCFLDIRSPGLGDTAMYLCATSREIPSSNQPQHFGDGTRLSIL.

The V and J genes are TRBV19 and TRBJ2-7; D might be TRBD1 (6 bases). This CDR3 is built from 13 residues. Germline CDR1 and CDR2: LNHDA and SQIVND (reference sequence). Trimming stripped 3 bases from V and 6 bases from J, with 12 bases between. The CDR3 sequence is CASSISQGIEQYF. DNA of the CDR3: TGTGCCAGTAGTATCTCGCAGGGGATCGAGCAGTACTTC.

DNA of the CDR3: TGTGCCAGCAGTGTGGGCCCCGTAAAGCCAGAGACCCAGTACTTC. This gives the protein CASSVGPVKPETQYF. The chain recombines TRBV2 with TRBJ2-5, with D uncertain. In germline, CDR1 is SNHLY, CDR2 FYNNEI. The CDR3 spans 15 residues. Between the trimmed V and J ends, which lost 4 bases and 4 bases, there was a span of 16 bases.

This chain links TRBV5-1 with TRBJ2-1; D gene uncertain. The CDR3 contains 14 residues. Looked up from germline, CDR1 is SGHRS and CDR2 is YFSETQ. Trimming took off 0 bases at V and 8 bases at J, with 12 bases between the two ends. The CDR3 DNA sequence: TGCGCCAGCAGCTTGGTCGTTGGAAGCGATGAGCAGTTCTTC. It yields the protein CASSLVVGSDEQFF.

Here the CDR3 reads CASSQSGTVGPYSYNEQFF. As DNA, the CDR3 is TGCGCCAGCAGCCAGTCCGGGACAGTTGGGCCTTACTCCTACAATGAGCAGTTCTTC. The chain joins TRBV4-1 to TRBJ2-1; 7 bases are shared with TRBD1. Trimming removed 3 bases from V and 0 bases from J; junction bases left unmatched: 14. The CDR3 sequence is 19 residues long. Germline values: CDR1 MGHRA, CDR2 YSYEKL.

The sample holds a few counts of this clone. The chain combines TRBV19 with TRBJ1-2, with 7 bases fitting TRBD1. The CDR3 is 15 amino acids. V dropped 7 bases and J dropped 4; count of bases not matched to a gene: 12. Germline assignment: CDR1 LNHDA and CDR2 SQIVND (reference sequence). The CDR3 DNA follows: TGTGCCAGTAAACCTACAGGGGCCCCGGGCTATGGCTACACCTTC. This gives the protein CASKPTGAPGYGYTF.